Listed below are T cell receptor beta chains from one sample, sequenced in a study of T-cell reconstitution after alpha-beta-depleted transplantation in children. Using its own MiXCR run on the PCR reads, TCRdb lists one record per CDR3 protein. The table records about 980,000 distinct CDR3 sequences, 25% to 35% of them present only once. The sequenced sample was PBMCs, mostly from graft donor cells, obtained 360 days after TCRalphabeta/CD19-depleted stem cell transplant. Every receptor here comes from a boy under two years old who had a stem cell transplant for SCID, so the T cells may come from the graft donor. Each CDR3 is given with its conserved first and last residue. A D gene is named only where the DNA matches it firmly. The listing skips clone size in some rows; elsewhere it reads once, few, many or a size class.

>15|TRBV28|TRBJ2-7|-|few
TGTGCCAGCAGTTTAATGGGGGGACGGGCCTACGAGCAGTACTTC
CASSLMGGRAYEQYF
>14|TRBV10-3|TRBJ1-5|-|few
TGTGCCATCAGGTTAAGGCAGTTTAATCAGCCCCAGCATTTT
CAIRLRQFNQPQHF
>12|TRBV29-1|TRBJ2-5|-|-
TGCAGCGATTCCAGGAGCGGGGAGACCCAGTACTTC
CSDSRSGETQYF
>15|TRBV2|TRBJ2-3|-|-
TGTGCCAGCTCGCCGGGCGGCGTACTAACAGATACGCAGTATTTT
CASSPGGVLTDTQYF
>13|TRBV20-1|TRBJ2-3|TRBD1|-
TGCAGCAGGCCGGGACAGAGCACAGATACGCAGTATTTT
CSRPGQSTDTQYF
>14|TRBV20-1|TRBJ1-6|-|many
TGCAGTGCTAGAGGACCGCACTATAATTCACCCCTCCACTTT
CSARGPHYNSPLHF
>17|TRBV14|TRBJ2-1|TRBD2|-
TGTGCCAGCAGCCAAGATTGGGGGCTAGCGGGGGACAATGAGCAGTTCTTC
CASSQDWGLAGDNEQFF
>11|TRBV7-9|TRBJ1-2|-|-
TGTGCCAGCGGCTTTACGGATCCTTCAGGTTTC
CASGFTDPSGF
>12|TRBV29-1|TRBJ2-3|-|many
TGCAGCGTTCGAAAACAGGGAGATACGCAGTATTTT
CSVRKQGDTQYF
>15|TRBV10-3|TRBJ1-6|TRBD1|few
TGTGCCATCAGGGAGACAGGGGGAAGGAATTCACCCCTCCACTTT
CAIRETGGRNSPLHF
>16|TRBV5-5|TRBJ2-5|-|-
TGTGCCAGCAGCTTTAGCGAACAGGACCAGAAAGAGACCCAGTACTTC
CASSFSEQDQKETQYF
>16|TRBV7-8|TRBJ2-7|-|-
TGTGCCAGCAGCTCTCCGAGGGACAAAGGTTTCGGCGAGCAGTACTTC
CASSSPRDKGFGEQYF
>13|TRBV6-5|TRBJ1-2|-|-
TGTGCCAGCAGTTACGCTTTTAACTATGGCTACACCTTC
CASSYAFNYGYTF
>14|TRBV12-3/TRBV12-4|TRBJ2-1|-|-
TGTGCCAGCAGTTCCAGGGCGGCCCACAATGAGCAGTTCTTC
CASSSRAAHNEQFF
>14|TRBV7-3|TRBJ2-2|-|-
TGTGCCAGCGGGGAGACTAGTAACACCGGGGAGCTGTTTTTT
CASGETSNTGELFF
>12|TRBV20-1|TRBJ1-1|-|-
TGCAGTGCCCCGGGCCGTGGGACTGAAGCTTTCTTT
CSAPGRGTEAFF